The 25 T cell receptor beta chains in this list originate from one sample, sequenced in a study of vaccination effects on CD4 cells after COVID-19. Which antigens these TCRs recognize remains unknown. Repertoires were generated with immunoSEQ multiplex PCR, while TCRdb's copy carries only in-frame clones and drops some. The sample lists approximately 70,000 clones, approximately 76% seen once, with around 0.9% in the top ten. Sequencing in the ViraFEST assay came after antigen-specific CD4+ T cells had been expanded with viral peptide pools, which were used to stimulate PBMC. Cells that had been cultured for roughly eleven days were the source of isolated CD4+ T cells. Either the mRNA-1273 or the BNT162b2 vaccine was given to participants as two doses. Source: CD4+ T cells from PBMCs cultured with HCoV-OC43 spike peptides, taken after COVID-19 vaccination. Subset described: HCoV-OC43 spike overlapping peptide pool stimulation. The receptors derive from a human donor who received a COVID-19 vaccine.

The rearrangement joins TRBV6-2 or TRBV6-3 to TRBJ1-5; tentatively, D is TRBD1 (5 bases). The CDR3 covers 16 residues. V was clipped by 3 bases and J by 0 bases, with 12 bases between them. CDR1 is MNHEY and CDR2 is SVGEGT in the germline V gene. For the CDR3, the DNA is TGTGCCAGCAGTTATGGAGGGACTCCTAGCAATCAGCCCCAGCATTTT. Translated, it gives CASSYGGTPSNQPQHF.

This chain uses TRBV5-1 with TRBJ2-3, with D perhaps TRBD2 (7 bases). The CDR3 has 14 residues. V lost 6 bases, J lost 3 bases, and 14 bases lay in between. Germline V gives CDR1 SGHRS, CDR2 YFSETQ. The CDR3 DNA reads TGCGCCAGCACGGTGGGGGGGCCAACAGATACGCAGTATTTT. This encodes CASTVGGPTDTQYF.

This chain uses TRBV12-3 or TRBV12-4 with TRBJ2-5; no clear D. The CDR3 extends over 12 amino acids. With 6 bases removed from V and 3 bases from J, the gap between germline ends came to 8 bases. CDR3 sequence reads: CASRPHKETQYF. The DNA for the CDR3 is TGTGCCAGCAGACCACACAAAGAGACCCAGTACTTC.

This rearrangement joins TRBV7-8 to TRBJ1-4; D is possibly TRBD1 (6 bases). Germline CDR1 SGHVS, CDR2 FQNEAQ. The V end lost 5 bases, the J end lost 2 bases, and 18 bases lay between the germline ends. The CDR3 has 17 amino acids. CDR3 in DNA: TGTGCCAGCAGCCTAGTCTCTCTTGGGGGCACTAATGAAAAACTGTTTTTT. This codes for CASSLVSLGGTNEKLFF.

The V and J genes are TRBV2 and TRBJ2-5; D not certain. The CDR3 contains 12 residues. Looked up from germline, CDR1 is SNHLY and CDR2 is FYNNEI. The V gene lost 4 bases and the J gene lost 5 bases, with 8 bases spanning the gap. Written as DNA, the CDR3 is TGTGCCAGCAGTGTTAGTGGGGAGACCCAGTACTTC. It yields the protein CASSVSGETQYF.

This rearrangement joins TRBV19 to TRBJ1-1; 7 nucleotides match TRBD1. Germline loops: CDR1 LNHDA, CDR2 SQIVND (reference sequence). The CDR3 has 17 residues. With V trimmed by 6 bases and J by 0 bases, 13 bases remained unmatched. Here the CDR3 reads CASSKTRDRKLNTEAFF. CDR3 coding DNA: TGTGCCAGTAGCAAAACCCGGGACAGAAAATTGAACACTGAAGCTTTCTTT.

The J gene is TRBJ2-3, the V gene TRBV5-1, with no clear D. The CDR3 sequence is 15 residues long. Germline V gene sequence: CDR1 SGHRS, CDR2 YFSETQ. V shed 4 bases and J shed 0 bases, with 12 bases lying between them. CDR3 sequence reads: CASSLSTPSTDTQYF. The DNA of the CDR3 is TGCGCCAGCAGCCTATCCACCCCTAGCACAGATACGCAGTATTTT.

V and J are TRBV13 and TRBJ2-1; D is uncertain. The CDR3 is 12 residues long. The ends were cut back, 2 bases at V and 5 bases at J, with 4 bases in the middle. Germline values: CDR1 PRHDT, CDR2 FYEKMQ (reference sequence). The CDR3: CASSLRDNEQFF. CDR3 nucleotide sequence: TGTGCCAGCAGCTTAAGAGACAATGAGCAGTTCTTC.

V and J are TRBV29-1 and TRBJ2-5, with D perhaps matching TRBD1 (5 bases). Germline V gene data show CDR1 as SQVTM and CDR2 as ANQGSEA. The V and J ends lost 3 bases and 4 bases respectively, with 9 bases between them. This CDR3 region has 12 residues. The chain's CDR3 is CSVDRARETQYF. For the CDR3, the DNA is TGCAGCGTTGACAGGGCCAGAGAGACCCAGTACTTC.

This chain's CDR3 is CASSQKGGRNEQFF. The DNA for the CDR3 is TGTGCCAGCAGCCAAAAGGGGGGGAGGAATGAGCAGTTCTTC. The chain employs TRBV3-1 (or the pseudogene TRBV3-2) and TRBJ2-1; tentatively, D is TRBD2 (7 bases). This CDR3 is built from 14 residues. Trimming removed 2 bases at V and 7 bases at J, with 12 bases between. Germline V gives CDR1 LGHDT, CDR2 YNNKEL (reference sequence).

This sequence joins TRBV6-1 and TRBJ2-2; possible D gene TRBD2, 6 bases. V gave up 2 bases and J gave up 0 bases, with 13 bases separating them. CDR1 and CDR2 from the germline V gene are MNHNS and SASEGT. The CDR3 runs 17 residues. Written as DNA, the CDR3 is TGTGCCAGCAGTGAAATGGAGGGGACGACGAACACCGGGGAGCTGTTTTTT. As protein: CASSEMEGTTNTGELFF.

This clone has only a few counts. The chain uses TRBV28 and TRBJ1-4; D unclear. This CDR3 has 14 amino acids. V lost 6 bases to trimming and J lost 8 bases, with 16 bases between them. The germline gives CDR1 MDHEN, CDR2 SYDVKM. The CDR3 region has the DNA TGTGCCAGCAGCCCCCTTTTTAGGCAGGAAAAACTGTTTTTT. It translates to CASSPLFRQEKLFF.

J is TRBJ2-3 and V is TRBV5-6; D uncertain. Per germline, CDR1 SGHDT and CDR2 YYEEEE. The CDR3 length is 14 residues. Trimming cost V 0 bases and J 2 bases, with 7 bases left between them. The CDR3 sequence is CASSLGRATDTQYF. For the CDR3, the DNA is TGTGCCAGCAGCTTGGGACGGGCCACAGATACGCAGTATTTT.

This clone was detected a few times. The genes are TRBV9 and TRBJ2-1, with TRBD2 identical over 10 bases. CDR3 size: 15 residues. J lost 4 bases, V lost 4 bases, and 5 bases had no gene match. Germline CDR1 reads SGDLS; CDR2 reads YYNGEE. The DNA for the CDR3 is TGTGCCAGCAGCCCAAGCGGGGGGGTTTACAATGAGCAGTTCTTC. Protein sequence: CASSPSGGVYNEQFF.

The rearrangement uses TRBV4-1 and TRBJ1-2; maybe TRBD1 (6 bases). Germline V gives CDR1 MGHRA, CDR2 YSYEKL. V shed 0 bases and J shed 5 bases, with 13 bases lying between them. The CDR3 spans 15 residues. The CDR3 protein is CASSQDSQGSYGYTF. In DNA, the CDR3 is TGCGCCAGCAGCCAAGATTCCCAGGGGTCTTATGGCTACACCTTC.

CDR3 sequence reads: CASSLQAVNTEAFF. The CDR3 DNA is TGTGCCAGCAGCTTACAGGCCGTGAACACTGAAGCTTTCTTT. The chain employs TRBV7-2 and TRBJ1-1, with D uncertain. Germline lookup yields CDR1 SGHTA and CDR2 FQGNSA. V was cut by 2 bases and J by 0 bases, with 7 bases left in between. The CDR3 sequence is 14 residues long.

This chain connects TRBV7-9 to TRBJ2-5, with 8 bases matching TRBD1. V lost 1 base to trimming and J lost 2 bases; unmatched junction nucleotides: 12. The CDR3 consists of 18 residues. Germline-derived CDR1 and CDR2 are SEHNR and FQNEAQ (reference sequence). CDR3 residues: CASSLESVGTGGQETQYF. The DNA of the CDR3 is TGTGCCAGCAGCTTAGAGTCTGTCGGGACAGGAGGGCAAGAGACCCAGTACTTC.

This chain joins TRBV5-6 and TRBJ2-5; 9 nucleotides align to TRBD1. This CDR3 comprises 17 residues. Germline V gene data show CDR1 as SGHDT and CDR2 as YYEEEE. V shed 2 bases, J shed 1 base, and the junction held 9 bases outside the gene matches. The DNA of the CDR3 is TGTGCCAGCAGCTTAAGGACAGGGGAGCCCTTCCAAGAGACCCAGTACTTC. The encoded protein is CASSLRTGEPFQETQYF. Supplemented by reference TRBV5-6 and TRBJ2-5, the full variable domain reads DAGVTQSPTHLIKTRGQQVTLRCSPKSGHDTVSWYQQALGQGPQFIFQYYEEEERQRGNFPDRFSGHQFPNYSSELNVNALLLGDSALYLCASSLRTGEPFQETQYFGPGTRLLVL.

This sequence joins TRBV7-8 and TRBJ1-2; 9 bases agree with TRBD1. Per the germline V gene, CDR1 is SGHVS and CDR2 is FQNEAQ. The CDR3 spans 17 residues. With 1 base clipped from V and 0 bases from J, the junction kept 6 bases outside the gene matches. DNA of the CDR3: TGTGCCAGCAGCTTAGTAACAGGGGGCCCTGCTAACTATGGCTACACCTTC. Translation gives CASSLVTGGPANYGYTF.

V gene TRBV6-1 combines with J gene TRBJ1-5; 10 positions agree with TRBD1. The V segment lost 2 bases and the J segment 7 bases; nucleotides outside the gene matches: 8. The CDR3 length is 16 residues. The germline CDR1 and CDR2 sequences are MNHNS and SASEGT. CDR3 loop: CASSEFMGQGFQPQHF. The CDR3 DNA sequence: TGTGCCAGCAGTGAATTCATGGGACAGGGGTTCCAGCCCCAGCATTTT.

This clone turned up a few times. CDR3 sequence reads: CASSDPPGPNEKLFF. CDR3 DNA: TGTGCCAGCAGTGATCCTCCCGGGCCTAATGAAAAACTGTTTTTT. The V and J genes are TRBV2 and TRBJ1-4, with unresolved D. The V end lost 3 bases, the J end lost 3 bases, and 11 bases lay between the germline ends. The V gene's germline CDR1 is SNHLY and CDR2 FYNNEI. The CDR3 loop spans 15 amino acids.

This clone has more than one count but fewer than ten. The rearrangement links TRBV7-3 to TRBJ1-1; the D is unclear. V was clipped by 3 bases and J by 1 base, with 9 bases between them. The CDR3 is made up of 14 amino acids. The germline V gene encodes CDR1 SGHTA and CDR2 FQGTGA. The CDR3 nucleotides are TGTGCCAGCAGCTTGCTTGGTTGGAACACTGAAGCTTTCTTT. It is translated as CASSLLGWNTEAFF.

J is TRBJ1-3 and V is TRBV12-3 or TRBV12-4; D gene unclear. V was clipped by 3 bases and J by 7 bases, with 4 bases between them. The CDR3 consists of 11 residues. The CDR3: CASSFGNTIYF. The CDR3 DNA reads TGTGCCAGCAGTTTTGGGAACACCATATATTTT.

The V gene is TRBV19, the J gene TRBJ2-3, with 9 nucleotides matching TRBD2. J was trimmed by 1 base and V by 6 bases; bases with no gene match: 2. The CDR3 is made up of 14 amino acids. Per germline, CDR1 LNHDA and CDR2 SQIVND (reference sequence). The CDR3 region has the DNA TGTGCCAGTAGCCCTAGCGGGGGCACAGATACGCAGTATTTT. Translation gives CASSPSGGTDTQYF.

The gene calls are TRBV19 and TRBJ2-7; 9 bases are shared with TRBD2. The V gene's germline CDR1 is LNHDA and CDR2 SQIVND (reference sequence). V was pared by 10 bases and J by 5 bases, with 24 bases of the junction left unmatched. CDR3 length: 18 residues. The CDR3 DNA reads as TGTGCCAACCGGGGGAAGCAAGCGGGGGGCCGTGTTAAAAACGAGCAGTACGTC. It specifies CANRGKQAGGRVKNEQYV.